This T cell receptor (beta chain) appears in the sequencing data of a study of CD8+ T cells in alopecia areata. Findings and limits, study-wide: Mice showed TCR sharing more clearly than patients did, possibly owing to HLA. Alphabeta T cells residing in normal skin are also sequenced in scalp samples.

Alopecia areata patients gave lesional scalp punch biopsies and peripheral blood samples. RNA extraction was followed by reverse transcription into cDNA, which acted as the sequencing template. TCRdb's copy holds only in-frame clones and misses some; the assay was immunoSEQ multiplex PCR. This table has some 170,000 clones, around 71% appearing once. The CDR3 is 15 residues long. Germline loops: CDR1 SSHAT, CDR2 FNYEAQ (reference sequence). For this clone: Its antigen is unknown. A junction boundary mismatches the germline segment, possibly from a read error.

J is TRBJ2-1 and V is TRBV7-7; D is perhaps TRBD1 (6 bases). The material sequenced was CD8+ T cells sorted from blood, taken at week 0. This clonotype was sampled from a human donor with alopecia areata. The CDR3 region is CASSRGGARYNEQFF. CDR3 nucleotide sequence: TGTGCTAGCAGCAGAGGGGGAGCCCGATACAATGAGCAGTTCTTC.